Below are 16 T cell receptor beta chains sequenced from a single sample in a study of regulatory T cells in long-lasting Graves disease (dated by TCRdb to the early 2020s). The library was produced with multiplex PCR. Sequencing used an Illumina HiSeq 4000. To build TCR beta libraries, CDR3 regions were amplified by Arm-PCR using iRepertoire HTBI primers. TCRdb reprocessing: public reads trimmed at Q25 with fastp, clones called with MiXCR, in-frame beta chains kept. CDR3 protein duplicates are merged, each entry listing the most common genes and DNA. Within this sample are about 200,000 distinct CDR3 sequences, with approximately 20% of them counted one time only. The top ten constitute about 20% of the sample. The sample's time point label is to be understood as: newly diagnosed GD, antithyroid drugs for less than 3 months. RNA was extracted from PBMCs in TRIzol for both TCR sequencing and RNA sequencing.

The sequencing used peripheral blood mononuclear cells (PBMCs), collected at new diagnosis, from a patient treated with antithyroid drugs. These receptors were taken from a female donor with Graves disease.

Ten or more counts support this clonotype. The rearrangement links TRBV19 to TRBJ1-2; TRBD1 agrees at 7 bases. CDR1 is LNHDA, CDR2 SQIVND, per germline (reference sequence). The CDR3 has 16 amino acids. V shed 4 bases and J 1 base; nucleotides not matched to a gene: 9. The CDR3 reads CASSTPNRGGNYGYTF. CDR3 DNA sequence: TGTGCCAGTAGTACCCCCAACAGGGGTGGTAACTATGGCTACACCTTC.

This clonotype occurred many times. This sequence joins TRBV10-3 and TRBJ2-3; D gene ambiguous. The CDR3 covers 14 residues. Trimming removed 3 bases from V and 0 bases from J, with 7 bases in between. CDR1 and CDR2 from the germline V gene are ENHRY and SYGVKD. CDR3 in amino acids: CAISDKTSTDTQYF. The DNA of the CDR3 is TGTGCCATCAGTGATAAAACAAGCACAGATACGCAGTATTTT.

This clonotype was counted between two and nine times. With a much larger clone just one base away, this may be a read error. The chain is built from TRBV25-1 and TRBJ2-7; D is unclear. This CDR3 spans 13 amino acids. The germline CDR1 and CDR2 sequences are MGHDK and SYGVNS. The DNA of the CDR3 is TGTGCCAGCAGTGAATTTGGACCCTACGAGCAGCACTTC. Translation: CASSEFGPYEQHF.

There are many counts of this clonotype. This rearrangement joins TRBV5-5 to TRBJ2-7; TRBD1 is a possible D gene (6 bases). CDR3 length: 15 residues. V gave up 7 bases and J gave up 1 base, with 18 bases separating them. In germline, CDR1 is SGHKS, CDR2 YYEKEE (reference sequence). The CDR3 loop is CASGETGYASYEQYF. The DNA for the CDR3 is TGTGCCAGCGGCGAAACAGGGTATGCGTCCTACGAGCAGTACTTC.

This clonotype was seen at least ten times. The DNA of the CDR3 is TGCAGTGCTAGAGATGAGCGGGCCTACACAGATACGCAGTATTTT. This translates into CSARDERAYTDTQYF. The chain joins TRBV20-1 to TRBJ2-3, with D maybe TRBD2 (6 bases). V lost 0 bases to trimming and J lost 2 bases, with 12 bases between them. CDR3 size: 15 residues. Looked up from germline, CDR1 is DFQATT and CDR2 is SNEGSKA (reference sequence).

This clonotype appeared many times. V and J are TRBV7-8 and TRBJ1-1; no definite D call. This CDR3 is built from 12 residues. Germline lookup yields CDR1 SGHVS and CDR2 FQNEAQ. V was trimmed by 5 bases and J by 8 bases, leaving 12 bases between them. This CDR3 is CASSGPGFEAFF. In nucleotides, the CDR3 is TGTGCCAGCAGCGGACCAGGCTTCGAAGCTTTCTTT.

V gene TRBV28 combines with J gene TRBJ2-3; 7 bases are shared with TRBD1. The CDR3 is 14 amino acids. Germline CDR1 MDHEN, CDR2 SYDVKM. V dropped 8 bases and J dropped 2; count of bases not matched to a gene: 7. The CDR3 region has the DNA TGTGCCAGCTGTAGACAGGGTCCCACAGATACGCAGTATTTT. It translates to CASCRQGPTDTQYF.

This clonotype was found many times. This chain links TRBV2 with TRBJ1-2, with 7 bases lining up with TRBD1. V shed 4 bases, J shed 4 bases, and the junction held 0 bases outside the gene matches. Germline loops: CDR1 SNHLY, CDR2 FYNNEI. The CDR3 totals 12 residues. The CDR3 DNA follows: TGTGCCAGCAGTGGACAGGGCTATGGCTACACCTTC. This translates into CASSGQGYGYTF. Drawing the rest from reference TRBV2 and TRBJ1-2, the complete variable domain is EPEVTQTPSHQVTQMGQEVILRCVPISNHLYFYWYRQILGQKVEFLVSFYNNEISEKSEIFDDQFSVERPDGSNFTLKIRSTKLEDSAMYFCASSGQGYGYTFGSGTRLTVV.

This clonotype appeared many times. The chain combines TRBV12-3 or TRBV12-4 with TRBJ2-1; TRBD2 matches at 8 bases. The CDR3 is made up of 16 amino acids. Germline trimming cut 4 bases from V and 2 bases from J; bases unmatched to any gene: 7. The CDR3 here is CASSSRLARTYNEQFF. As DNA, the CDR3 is TGTGCCAGCAGTTCCCGACTAGCGAGAACCTACAATGAGCAGTTCTTC.

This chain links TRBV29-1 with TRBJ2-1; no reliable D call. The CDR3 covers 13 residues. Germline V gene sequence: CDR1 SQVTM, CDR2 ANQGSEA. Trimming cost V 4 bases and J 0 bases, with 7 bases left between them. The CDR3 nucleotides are TGCAGCGTTGCCAGCTACTCCTACAATGAGCAGTTCTTC. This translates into CSVASYSYNEQFF.

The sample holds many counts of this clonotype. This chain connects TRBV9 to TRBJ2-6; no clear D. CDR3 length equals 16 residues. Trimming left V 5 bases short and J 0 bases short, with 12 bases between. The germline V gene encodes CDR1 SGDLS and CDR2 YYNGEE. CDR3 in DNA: TGTGCCAGCAGTGGCAGACTGCGCTCTGGGGCCAACGTCCTGACTTTC. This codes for CASSGRLRSGANVLTF.

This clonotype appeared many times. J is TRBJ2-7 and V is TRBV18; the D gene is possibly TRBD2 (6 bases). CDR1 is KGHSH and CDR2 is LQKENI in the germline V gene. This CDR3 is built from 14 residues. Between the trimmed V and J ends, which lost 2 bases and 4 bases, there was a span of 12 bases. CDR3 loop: CASSPNSGLYEQYF. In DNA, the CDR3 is TGTGCCAGCTCACCAAATAGCGGACTTTACGAGCAGTACTTC.

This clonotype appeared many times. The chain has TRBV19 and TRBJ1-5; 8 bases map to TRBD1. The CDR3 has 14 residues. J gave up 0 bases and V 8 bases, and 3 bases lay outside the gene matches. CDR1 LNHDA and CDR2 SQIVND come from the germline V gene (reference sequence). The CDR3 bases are TGTGCCAGTGGGACAGGCCGTAGCAATCAGCCCCAGCATTTT. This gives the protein CASGTGRSNQPQHF.

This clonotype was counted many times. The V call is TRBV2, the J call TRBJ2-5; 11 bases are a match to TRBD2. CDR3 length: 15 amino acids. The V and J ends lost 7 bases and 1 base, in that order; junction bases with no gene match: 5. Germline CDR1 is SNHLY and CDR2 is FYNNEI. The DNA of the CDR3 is TGTGCCAGCAATTCCGGGACTAGCGGCCAAGAGACCCAGTACTTC. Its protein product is CASNSGTSGQETQYF.

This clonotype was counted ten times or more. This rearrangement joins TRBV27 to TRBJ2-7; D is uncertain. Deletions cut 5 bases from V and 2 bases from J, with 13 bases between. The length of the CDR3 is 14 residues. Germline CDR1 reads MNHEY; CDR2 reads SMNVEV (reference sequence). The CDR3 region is CASSPSTPTYEQYF. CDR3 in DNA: TGTGCCAGCAGTCCTTCGACACCTACCTACGAGCAGTACTTC.

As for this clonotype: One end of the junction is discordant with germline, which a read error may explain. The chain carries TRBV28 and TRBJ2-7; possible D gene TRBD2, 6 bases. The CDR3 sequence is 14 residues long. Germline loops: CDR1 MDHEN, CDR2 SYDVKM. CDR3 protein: CASLGGGLSHEQYF. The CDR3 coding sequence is TGTGCCAGCTTGGGAGGAGGACTCTCCCACGAGCAGTACTTC. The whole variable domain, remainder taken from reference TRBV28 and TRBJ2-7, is DVKVTQSSRYLVKRTGEKVFLECVQDMDHENMFWYRQDPGLGLRLIYFSYDVKMKEKGDIPEGYSVSREKKERFSLILESASTNQTSMYLCASLGGGLSHEQYFGPGTRLTVT.